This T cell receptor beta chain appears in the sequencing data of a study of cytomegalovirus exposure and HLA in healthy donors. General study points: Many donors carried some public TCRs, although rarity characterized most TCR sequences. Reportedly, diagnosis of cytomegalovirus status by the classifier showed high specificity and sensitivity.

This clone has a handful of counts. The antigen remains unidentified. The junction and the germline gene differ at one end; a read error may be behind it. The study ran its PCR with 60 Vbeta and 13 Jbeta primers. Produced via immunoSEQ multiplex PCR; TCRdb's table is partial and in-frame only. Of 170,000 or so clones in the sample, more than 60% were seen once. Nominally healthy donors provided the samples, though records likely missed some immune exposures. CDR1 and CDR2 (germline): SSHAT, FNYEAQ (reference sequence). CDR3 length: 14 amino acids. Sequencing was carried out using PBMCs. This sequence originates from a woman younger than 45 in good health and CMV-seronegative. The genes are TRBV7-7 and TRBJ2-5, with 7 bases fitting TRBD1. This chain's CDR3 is CASSPGTAQETQYF. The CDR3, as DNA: TGTGCTAGCAGCCCCGGGACAGCCCAAGAGACCCAGTACTTC.